The 24 T cell receptor beta chains in this list originate from one sample, sequenced in a study of cytomegalovirus exposure and HLA in healthy donors. The PCR employed 60 Vbeta primers together with 13 Jbeta primers. The assay was immunoSEQ multiplex PCR, and TCRdb's table has in-frame clones only and misses some. Of about 150,000 clones in the sample, more than 70% are singletons; the top ten hold 11%. Sequences were obtained from PBMCs. The receptors were sampled from a man aged 18 to 29 in good health and CMV-seropositive.

The rearrangement uses TRBV19 and TRBJ2-1; 7 bases match TRBD1. CDR3 size: 15 residues. V lost 6 bases to trimming and J lost 2 bases; unmatched junction nucleotides: 7. Per germline, CDR1 LNHDA and CDR2 SQIVND (reference sequence). CDR3 loop: CASRVRGSPYNEQFF. Written as DNA, the CDR3 is TGTGCCAGTAGGGTCAGGGGGAGCCCCTACAATGAGCAGTTCTTC.

This clone was seen a single time. This chain joins TRBV28 and TRBJ2-2; unclear D gene. Between the trimmed V and J ends, which lost 2 bases and 6 bases, there was a span of 4 bases. Germline V gene sequence: CDR1 MDHEN, CDR2 SYDVKM. The CDR3 has 12 amino acids. In DNA, the CDR3 is TGTGCCAGCAGTTTAGTCGCCGGGGAGCTGTTTTTT. It translates to CASSLVAGELFF.

The CDR3 loop reads CASSLTGQGAGQPQHF. The CDR3 DNA follows: TGCGCCAGCAGCTTGACGGGACAGGGAGCCGGTCAGCCCCAGCATTTT. The gene calls are TRBV5-1 and TRBJ1-5; 9 bases map to TRBD1. The ends lost 1 base at V and 6 bases at J; junction bases unmatched: 8. Germline assignment: CDR1 SGHRS and CDR2 YFSETQ. This CDR3 contains 16 residues.

The rearrangement uses TRBV27 and TRBJ2-7, with D possibly TRBD1 on 5 matching bases. Trimming pared 1 base from V and 12 bases from J, leaving 19 bases between. Germline V gene lookup returns CDR1 MNHEY and CDR2 SMNVEV (reference sequence). This CDR3 is built from 14 residues. CDR3 DNA sequence: TGTGCCAGCAGTTTATTCCCCAGGGTAGGAGTTCTGTACTTC. This codes for CASSLFPRVGVLYF.

V is TRBV28 and J is TRBJ2-5, with 13 nucleotides matching TRBD2. J was trimmed by 1 base and V by 6 bases; bases with no gene match: 5. The CDR3 spans 16 residues. Per the germline V gene, CDR1 is MDHEN and CDR2 is SYDVKM. DNA for the CDR3: TGTGCCAGCAGCATACTAGCGGGAGGGCCCCAAGAGACCCAGTACTTC. This translates into CASSILAGGPQETQYF.

V is TRBV28 and J is TRBJ2-1, with a weak D call TRBD2 (6 bases). CDR3 size: 13 residues. Germline V lookup: CDR1 MDHEN, CDR2 SYDVKM. V lost 10 bases and J 4 bases, leaving 14 bases between the germline ends. CDR3 amino acids: CATILGRYNEQFF. In DNA, the CDR3 is TGTGCCACCATACTAGGGAGGTACAATGAGCAGTTCTTC.

This clone was seen a handful of times. The chain links TRBV5-1 to TRBJ2-3; 8 bases align to TRBD2. There are 16 residues in the CDR3. Germline loops: CDR1 SGHRS, CDR2 YFSETQ. Trimming cost V 0 bases and J 3 bases; bases outside gene matches: 6. The CDR3 sequence is CASSLGPGGPTDTQYF. CDR3 nucleotides: TGCGCCAGCAGCTTGGGTCCGGGAGGGCCTACAGATACGCAGTATTTT. Supplemented by reference TRBV5-1 and TRBJ2-3, the full variable domain reads KAGVTQTPRYLIKTRGQQVTLSCSPISGHRSVSWYQQTPGQGLQFLFEYFSETQRNKGNFPGRFSGRQFSNSRSEMNVSTLELGDSALYLCASSLGPGGPTDTQYFGPGTRLTVL.

A single count supports this clone. The gene calls are TRBV18 and TRBJ1-4; the D is unclear. CDR3 length: 13 amino acids. Germline assignment: CDR1 KGHSH and CDR2 LQKENI. The V and J ends lost 6 bases and 8 bases respectively, with 13 bases between them. CDR3 coding DNA: TGTGCCAGCTCCCCGAGGCCGAAAGAAAAACTGTTTTTT. Residues: CASSPRPKEKLFF.

This chain joins TRBV2 and TRBJ1-1; the D gene is possibly TRBD1 (5 bases). This CDR3 contains 18 residues. Germline CDR1 is SNHLY and CDR2 is FYNNEI. V was trimmed by 4 bases and J by 1 base, leaving 22 bases between them. The CDR3 here is CASSGEPGLQRGNTEAFF. The CDR3 nucleotides read TGTGCCAGCAGTGGGGAACCGGGACTCCAAAGGGGGAACACTGAAGCTTTCTTT.

The rearrangement links TRBV5-1 to TRBJ2-1, with D possibly TRBD2 on 5 matching bases. V was clipped by 0 bases and J by 7 bases, with 11 bases between them. CDR1 and CDR2 (germline): SGHRS, YFSETQ. The length of the CDR3 is 14 residues. CDR3 residues: CASSLAGILNEQFF. DNA for the CDR3: TGCGCCAGCAGCTTGGCCGGGATCCTTAATGAGCAGTTCTTC.

DNA for the CDR3: TGTGCCACCACTACACAGGGGATGGGCAATCAGCCCCAGCATTTT. Protein: CATTTQGMGNQPQHF. This rearrangement joins TRBV28 to TRBJ1-5, with 7 bases identical to TRBD1. Trimming cost V 10 bases and J 2 bases; bases outside gene matches: 11. Germline loops: CDR1 MDHEN, CDR2 SYDVKM. This CDR3 is built from 15 residues.

This clone was counted between two and nine times. The chain is built from TRBV6-1 and TRBJ1-1; 9 positions agree with TRBD1. V lost 10 bases and J lost 5; bases outside the gene matches: 11. The CDR3 has 14 amino acids. Germline V gives CDR1 MNHNS, CDR2 SASEGT. CDR3 loop: CATVQGAVGTEAFF. The CDR3 DNA is TGTGCCACGGTACAGGGGGCGGTTGGGACTGAAGCTTTCTTT.

The CDR3 sequence: CAISEISRGDEQYF. CDR3 coding DNA: TGTGCCATCAGTGAGATTAGTAGGGGTGATGAGCAGTACTTC. The V and J genes are TRBV10-3 and TRBJ2-7; a weak D match, TRBD1 (5 bases). The CDR3 is made up of 14 amino acids. Trimming shortened V by 2 bases and J by 7 bases, and 15 bases separated the two germline ends. Germline CDR1 and CDR2: ENHRY and SYGVKD.

The CDR3 DNA reads TGTGCCAGCAGCGTTGGCAGAATCAACACCGGGGAGCTGTTTTTT. This sequence encodes CASSVGRINTGELFF. The rearrangement joins TRBV9 to TRBJ2-2, with D unclear. With 2 bases removed from V and 2 bases from J, the gap between germline ends came to 10 bases. From germline, CDR1 is SGDLS and CDR2 YYNGEE. The CDR3 loop spans 15 amino acids.

V gene TRBV6-4 combines with J gene TRBJ2-3, with TRBD2 as a possible D gene (6 bases). The CDR3 extends over 15 amino acids. V was cut by 1 base and J by 1 base, with 9 bases left in between. Germline V CDR1 and CDR2: MRHNA, SNTAGT. Here the CDR3 DNA reads TGTGCCAGCAGTGACTTGGCTAGCGGCACAGATACGCAGTATTTT. It is translated as CASSDLASGTDTQYF.

The gene calls are TRBV14 and TRBJ2-7; 7 bases match TRBD1. The CDR3 sequence is 13 residues long. The ends lost 4 bases at V and 7 bases at J; junction bases unmatched: 7. In germline, CDR1 is SGHDN, CDR2 FVKESK. CDR3: CASSRSTGREQYF. CDR3 sequence (DNA): TGTGCCAGCAGCCGATCGACAGGGCGAGAGCAGTACTTC.

The genes are TRBV19 and TRBJ2-5, with 7 nucleotides matching TRBD1. The V gene's germline CDR1 is LNHDA and CDR2 SQIVND (reference sequence). CDR3 length: 13 amino acids. Germline trimming cut 5 bases from V and 5 bases from J; bases unmatched to any gene: 5. The CDR3 here is CASSGNRGETQYF. The CDR3, as DNA: TGTGCCAGTAGTGGAAACAGGGGCGAGACCCAGTACTTC. Full variable domain (missing parts from reference TRBV19 and TRBJ2-5): DGGITQSPKYLFRKEGQNVTLSCEQNLNHDAMYWYRQDPGQGLRLIYYSQIVNDFQKGDIAEGYSVSREKKESFPLTVTSAQKNPTAFYLCASSGNRGETQYFGPGTRLLVL.

This sequence joins TRBV5-1 and TRBJ2-3; the D is unclear. Trimming removed 7 bases at V and 4 bases at J, with 19 bases between. Per the germline V gene, CDR1 is SGHRS and CDR2 is YFSETQ. The CDR3 sequence is 15 residues long. The CDR3 bases are TGCGCCAGCGCCCCGCGTAGGAGTGCGGCAGATACGCAGTATTTT. It codes for CASAPRRSAADTQYF.

The chain joins TRBV28 to TRBJ2-7; TRBD2 matches at 10 bases. V gave up 7 bases and J gave up 7 bases; unmatched junction bases: 16. There are 16 residues in the CDR3. The germline CDR1 and CDR2 sequences are MDHEN and SYDVKM. The CDR3 sequence is CASTPGGAGGGKEQYF. In DNA form, the CDR3 reads TGTGCCAGCACCCCGGGGGGAGCGGGAGGGGGTAAAGAGCAGTACTTC.

This sequence joins TRBV19 and TRBJ2-7; 9 bases line up with TRBD1. This CDR3 contains 13 residues. Losses at the gene ends were 10 bases for V and 5 bases for J; bases not matched to a gene: 9. Germline assignment: CDR1 LNHDA and CDR2 SQIVND (reference sequence). In DNA form, the CDR3 reads TGTGCCACCATGGGACAGGGTCTAAACGAGCAGTACTTC. Translating gives CATMGQGLNEQYF.

This clone was observed a few times. This chain joins TRBV2 and TRBJ1-5; 7 bases match TRBD1. This CDR3 has 17 amino acids. The J segment lost 6 bases and the V segment lost 5 bases, leaving 16 bases of the junction unmatched. Germline V CDR1 and CDR2: SNHLY, FYNNEI. The CDR3 DNA is TGTGCCAGCAGTCGAGGGGGCCTGGGGGCTCCCGGTCAGCCCCAGCATTTT. Translating it yields CASSRGGLGAPGQPQHF.

The rearrangement uses TRBV28 and TRBJ1-4; a possible D gene is TRBD1 (5 bases). Germline V CDR1 and CDR2: MDHEN, SYDVKM. The length of the CDR3 is 11 residues. V dropped 10 bases and J dropped 11 bases, with 14 bases sitting between them. The CDR3 nucleotides read TGTGCCACCAACCAGGGAGGCAAACTGTTTTTT. Its protein product is CATNQGGKLFF. Full variable domain (outside the CDR3, taken from reference TRBV28 and TRBJ1-4): DVKVTQSSRYLVKRTGEKVFLECVQDMDHENMFWYRQDPGLGLRLIYFSYDVKMKEKGDIPEGYSVSREKKERFSLILESASTNQTSMYLCATNQGGKLFFGSGTQLSVL.

The V call is TRBV28, the J call TRBJ2-3; 9 nucleotides align to TRBD2. The trim removed 6 bases at V and 5 bases at J, leaving 6 bases unmatched. CDR3 size: 14 residues. From germline, CDR1 is MDHEN and CDR2 SYDVKM. The CDR3 loop is CASRLAGVVDTQYF. CDR3 DNA: TGTGCCAGCAGATTAGCGGGAGTGGTAGATACGCAGTATTTT.

The J gene is TRBJ2-7, the V gene TRBV6-1, with D tentatively TRBD2 (6 bases). There are 14 residues in the CDR3. V was cut by 8 bases and J by 4 bases, with 18 bases left in between. The germline V gene has CDR1 MNHNS and CDR2 SASEGT. The CDR3: CASGVGSGLYEQYF. CDR3 nucleotide sequence: TGTGCCAGCGGGGTCGGGAGCGGGCTTTACGAGCAGTACTTC.